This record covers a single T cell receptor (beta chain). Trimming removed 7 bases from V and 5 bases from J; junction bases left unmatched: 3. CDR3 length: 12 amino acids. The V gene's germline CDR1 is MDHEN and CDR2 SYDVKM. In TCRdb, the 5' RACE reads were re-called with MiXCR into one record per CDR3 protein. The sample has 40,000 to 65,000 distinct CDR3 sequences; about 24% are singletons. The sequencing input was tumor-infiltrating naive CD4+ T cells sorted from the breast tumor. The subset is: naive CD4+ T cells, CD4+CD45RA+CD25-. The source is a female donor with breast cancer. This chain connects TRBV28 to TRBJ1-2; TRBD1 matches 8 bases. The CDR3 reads CASTHRGYGYTF. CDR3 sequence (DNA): TGTGCCAGCACCCACAGGGGGTATGGCTACACCTTC.